This is a list of T cell receptor beta chains from one sample in a study of cytomegalovirus exposure and HLA in healthy donors. Generated by immunoSEQ multiplex PCR, the TCRdb table keeps only in-frame clones and is missing some. This table holds roughly 100,000 clones, around 85% found once. Input material: PBMCs. The receptor source for this set is a man aged 55 to 70 in good health and CMV-seronegative. CDR3s include the opening cysteine and the closing phenylalanine or tryptophan. The D gene is left open where the match is weak. The size of a clone is reported for some rows only, either as once, few or many, or as a class for expanded clones.

CDR3	DNA	D	V	size	J
CASSQGLAGVGETQYF	TGTGCCAGCAGCCAGGGACTAGCGGGGGTAGGGGAGACCCAGTACTTC	TRBD2	TRBV7-9	-	TRBJ2-5
CASSRDRAPNEKLFF	TGCGCCAGCAGCCGAGACAGGGCCCCGAATGAAAAACTGTTTTTT	TRBD1	TRBV4-3	-	TRBJ1-4
CATRLSGGKETQYF	TGTGCCACTAGGCTTAGCGGGGGTAAAGAGACCCAGTACTTC	TRBD2	TRBV19	few	TRBJ2-5
CASRLAGGPVEQYF	TGTGCCAGCAGATTAGCGGGGGGACCCGTGGAGCAGTACTTC	TRBD2	TRBV7-2	-	TRBJ2-7
CSVIQGDTQYF	TGCAGCGTTATACAGGGAGATACGCAGTATTTT	-	TRBV29-1	-	TRBJ2-3
CATSREREYGYTF	TGTGCCACCAGCAGAGAAAGGGAGTATGGCTACACCTTC	-	TRBV15	-	TRBJ1-2
CASSRPTGLVETQYF	TGTGCCAGTAGTAGACCCACGGGTCTAGTTGAGACCCAGTACTTC	-	TRBV19	-	TRBJ2-5
CASSAIDDRDSLNYGYTF	TGTGCCAGCAGTGCCATAGACGACCGGGACAGTCTTAACTATGGCTACACCTTC	TRBD1	TRBV28	-	TRBJ1-2
CASSPGGWASPLHF	TGTGCCAGCAGCCCCGGGGGGTGGGCTTCACCCCTCCACTTT	-	TRBV7-2	-	TRBJ1-6
CASSQDGAGVYTGELFF	TGCGCCAGCAGCCAAGATGGGGCGGGGGTCTACACCGGGGAGCTGTTTTTT	TRBD2	TRBV4-3	-	TRBJ2-2
CASREGQNTEAFF	TGTGCCAGCAGGGAAGGACAGAACACTGAAGCTTTCTTT	-	TRBV6-5	few	TRBJ1-1
CATSRVSGQGGDTQYF	TGTGCCACCAGCAGAGTATCGGGACAGGGGGGAGATACGCAGTATTTT	TRBD1	TRBV15	few	TRBJ2-3
CASSLDGAGGYGYTF	TGTGCCAGCAGCTTAGATGGGGCAGGGGGCTATGGCTACACCTTC	TRBD1	TRBV5-4	few	TRBJ1-2
CASSEFTSGGPNTGELFF	TGTGCCAGCAGTGAATTCACTAGCGGGGGGCCAAACACCGGGGAGCTGTTTTTT	TRBD2	TRBV6-1	-	TRBJ2-2
CASSIPSRGEETQYF	TGTGCCAGCAGTATTCCTAGCAGGGGGGAAGAGACCCAGTACTTC	-	TRBV6-5	once	TRBJ2-5
CASSSLGGANEQYF	TGTGCCAGCAGCTCCCTGGGGGGAGCGAACGAGCAGTACTTC	-	TRBV14	-	TRBJ2-7
CASSPGTSGDNEQFF	TGCGCCAGCAGCCCCGGGACTAGCGGGGACAATGAGCAGTTCTTC	TRBD2	TRBV4-1	-	TRBJ2-1
CSAMTSGEQYF	TGCAGTGCGATGACTAGCGGCGAGCAGTACTTC	TRBD2	TRBV20-1	-	TRBJ2-7
CASRGTGDGELFF	TGTGCCAGCAGAGGGACAGGGGACGGGGAGCTGTTTTTT	TRBD1	TRBV5-4	few	TRBJ2-2
CASSLTGGKETQYF	TGTGCCAGCAGCTTGACAGGGGGCAAAGAGACCCAGTACTTC	TRBD1	TRBV7-9	-	TRBJ2-5
CAWSKPGSGNEKLFF	TGTGCCTGGAGTAAACCGGGATCCGGGAATGAAAAACTGTTTTTT	-	TRBV30	-	TRBJ1-4
CASSRTELIASQETQYF	TGTGCCAGCAGCCGGACGGAGTTAATAGCGTCCCAAGAGACCCAGTACTTC	-	TRBV4-2	-	TRBJ2-5
CASSFLAGDQETQYF	TGCGCCAGCAGCTTTCTAGCGGGAGACCAAGAGACCCAGTACTTC	TRBD2	TRBV5-1	-	TRBJ2-5
CASSRGRGEAFF	TGTGCCAGCAGCAGGGGGCGCGGTGAAGCTTTCTTT	TRBD1	TRBV9	-	TRBJ1-1
CASSEGQEFNTQYF	TGCGCCAGCAGCGAGGGACAGGAGTTCAATACGCAGTATTTT	TRBD1	TRBV5-1	-	TRBJ2-3
CSVEARMETQYF	TGCAGCGTTGAAGCCAGGATGGAGACCCAGTACTTC	-	TRBV29-1	once	TRBJ2-5
CASTKAGSSYEQYF	TGTGCCAGCACTAAAGCGGGGTCCTCCTACGAGCAGTACTTC	TRBD2	TRBV25-1	-	TRBJ2-7
CASSLGQGGGGTEAFF	TGCGCCAGCAGCTTGGGGCAGGGGGGTGGTGGCACTGAAGCTTTCTTT	TRBD1	TRBV5-1	-	TRBJ1-1
CASSERFKGYTF	TGTGCCAGCTCGGAGCGGTTTAAGGGCTACACCTTC	-	TRBV2	few	TRBJ1-2
CSVPRGTGYGYTF	TGCAGCGTCCCTCGTGGGACAGGCTATGGCTACACCTTC	TRBD1	TRBV29-1	-	TRBJ1-2
CASSAQGDQPQHF	TGTGCCAGCAGCGCACAGGGGGATCAGCCCCAGCATTTT	TRBD1	TRBV7-2	-	TRBJ1-5
CASSYTGGRSPLHF	TGTGCCAGCAGTTACACAGGGGGCCGTTCACCCCTCCACTTT	TRBD1	TRBV6-5	-	TRBJ1-6
CASRQRGGITDTQYF	TGCGCCAGCAGGCAGCGGGGGGGAATCACAGATACGCAGTATTTT	TRBD2	TRBV5-1	-	TRBJ2-3
CASSAPRDRVTGELFF	TGTGCCAGCAGCGCCCCTAGGGACAGGGTTACCGGGGAGCTGTTTTTT	TRBD1	TRBV9	-	TRBJ2-2
CASSGQGGEYGYTF	TGTGCCAGCAGCGGACAGGGGGGTGAATATGGCTACACCTTC	TRBD1	TRBV2	-	TRBJ1-2
CASSPKGKGLNTEAFF	TGTGCCAGCAGCCCTAAAGGAAAGGGACTAAACACTGAAGCTTTCTTT	-	TRBV28	-	TRBJ1-1
CASSLEGYNEQFF	TGTGCCAGCAGTTTGGAGGGATACAATGAGCAGTTCTTC	-	TRBV27	once	TRBJ2-1
CASSYSHRGANQPQHF	TGTGCCAGCAGTTATTCGCACAGGGGCGCCAATCAGCCCCAGCATTTT	TRBD1	TRBV6-5	-	TRBJ1-5
CASSPENIAKNIQYF	TGTGCCAGCTCACCGGAGAACATAGCCAAAAACATTCAGTACTTC	-	TRBV18	-	TRBJ2-4
CASSYPRGTTKETQYF	TGTGCCAGCAGTTACCCCCGAGGGACAACCAAAGAGACCCAGTACTTC	-	TRBV6-5	few	TRBJ2-5
CASSPTHPVYTEAFF	TGCGCCAGCAGCCCAACCCACCCGGTATACACTGAAGCTTTCTTT	-	TRBV4-3	-	TRBJ1-1
CAISVQGSGYGYTF	TGTGCCATCAGTGTTCAGGGCTCGGGCTATGGCTACACCTTC	-	TRBV10-3	-	TRBJ1-2
CASSLTVPGELFF	TGTGCCAGCAGTTTAACGGTTCCCGGGGAGCTGTTTTTT	-	TRBV7-2	-	TRBJ2-2
CASSPGGQGPGYTF	TGTGCCAGCAGCCCAGGGGGACAGGGGCCTGGCTACACCTTC	TRBD1	TRBV7-8	-	TRBJ1-2
CASSFREDGYTF	TGTGCCAGCAGCTTTAGAGAGGATGGCTACACCTTC	-	TRBV7-2	-	TRBJ1-2
CASRPGQGAFGTEAFF	TGTGCCAGCAGACCGGGACAGGGGGCTTTTGGCACTGAAGCTTTCTTT	TRBD1	TRBV7-8	-	TRBJ1-1
CASSPGAANQPQHF	TGTGCCAGCTCACCAGGGGCGGCAAATCAGCCCCAGCATTTT	-	TRBV18	-	TRBJ1-5
CASSLPTGVGEKLFF	TGTGCCAGCAGCCTCCCTACAGGGGTTGGTGAAAAACTGTTTTTT	TRBD1	TRBV7-9	-	TRBJ1-4
CASSSGGTGRLYEQYF	TGTGCCAGCAGCTCCGGGGGGACAGGGAGACTGTACGAGCAGTACTTC	TRBD1	TRBV7-2	-	TRBJ2-7
CASSDSPGQRNSPLHF	TGCGCCAGCAGTGATAGCCCAGGACAGCGGAATTCACCCCTCCACTTT	-	TRBV2	-	TRBJ1-6
CASILRAAGGLEQFF	TGTGCCAGCATCCTCCGGGCCGCAGGAGGTCTTGAGCAGTTCTTC	-	TRBV6-1	-	TRBJ2-1
CASSLAGTNNEQFF	TGTGCCAGCAGCTTAGCCGGGACAAACAATGAGCAGTTCTTC	-	TRBV5-5	-	TRBJ2-1
CASSLAGALVHGTEAFF	TGCGCCAGCAGCTTAGCGGGAGCCCTGGTTCACGGCACTGAAGCTTTCTTT	-	TRBV7-9	once	TRBJ1-1